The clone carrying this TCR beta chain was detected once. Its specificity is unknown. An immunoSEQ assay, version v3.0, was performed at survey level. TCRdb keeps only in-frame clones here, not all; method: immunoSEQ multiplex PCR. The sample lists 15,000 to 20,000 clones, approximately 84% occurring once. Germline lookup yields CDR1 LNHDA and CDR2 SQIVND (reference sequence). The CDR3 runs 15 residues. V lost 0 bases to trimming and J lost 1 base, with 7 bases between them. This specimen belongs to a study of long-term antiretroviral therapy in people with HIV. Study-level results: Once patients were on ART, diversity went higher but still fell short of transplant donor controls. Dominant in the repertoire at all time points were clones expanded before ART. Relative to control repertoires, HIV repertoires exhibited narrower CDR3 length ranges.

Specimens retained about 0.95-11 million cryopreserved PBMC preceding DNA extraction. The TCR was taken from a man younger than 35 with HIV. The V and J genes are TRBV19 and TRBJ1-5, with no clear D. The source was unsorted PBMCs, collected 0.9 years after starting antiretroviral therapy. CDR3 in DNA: TGTGCCAGTAGTATAGAGGGAGGCAGCAATCAGCCCCAGCATTTT. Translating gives CASSIEGGSNQPQHF.